Listed below are T cell receptor beta chains from one sample, sequenced in a study of response to subunit inactivated influenza vaccine. TCRdb re-called the RT-PCR reads through MiXCR, storing one row per CDR3 protein. The repertoire includes about 500,000 distinct CDR3 sequences, 15% to 20% of them detected once, and roughly 3% sits in the top ten. This sample comprised CD4+ T cells sorted from PBMCs, obtained around 25 months after vaccination. Receptors were obtained from a man aged 50-75 years who received an inactivated influenza vaccine. Both conserved end residues are part of each CDR3. Each record gives: V gene, J gene, D gene, clone size, CDR3 protein, CDR3 DNA. D genes are given only for firm matches. Not all rows give a size; the values are once, few, many and, for expanded clones, a class.

V gene: TRBV6-1
J gene: TRBJ1-5
D gene: -
clone size: few
CDR3 protein: CASSPVRYNSNQPQHF
CDR3 DNA: TGTGCCAGCAGTCCCGTTCGTTACAATAGCAATCAGCCCCAGCATTTT

V gene: TRBV20-1
J gene: TRBJ2-2
D gene: TRBD1
clone size: many
CDR3 protein: CSACRGHDTGELFF
CDR3 DNA: TGCAGTGCTTGCAGGGGGCACGACACCGGGGAGCTGTTTTTT

V gene: TRBV7-2
J gene: TRBJ2-7
D gene: -
clone size: many
CDR3 protein: CASSTQGYEQYF
CDR3 DNA: TGCGCCAGCAGCACACAGGGTTACGAGCAGTACTTC

V gene: TRBV29-1
J gene: TRBJ1-1
D gene: TRBD1
clone size: -
CDR3 protein: CSVGGMNTEAFF
CDR3 DNA: TGCAGCGTAGGGGGCATGAACACTGAAGCTTTCTTT

V gene: TRBV5-1
J gene: TRBJ2-7
D gene: TRBD1
clone size: many
CDR3 protein: CASSSGTGDYEQYF
CDR3 DNA: TGCGCCAGCAGCTCCGGGACAGGGGACTACGAGCAGTACTTC

V gene: TRBV6-1
J gene: TRBJ2-1
D gene: TRBD2
clone size: -
CDR3 protein: CASSVTSGAPNEQFF
CDR3 DNA: TGTGCCAGCAGTGTGACTAGCGGGGCACCCAATGAGCAGTTCTTC

V gene: TRBV7-2
J gene: TRBJ2-7
D gene: -
clone size: few
CDR3 protein: CASSFLGQTYEQYF
CDR3 DNA: TGTGCCAGCAGCTTCCTAGGACAGACCTACGAGCAGTACTTC

V gene: TRBV10-3
J gene: TRBJ2-7
D gene: -
clone size: -
CDR3 protein: CAISDADTPYEQYF
CDR3 DNA: TGTGCCATCAGTGATGCGGACACCCCCTACGAGCAGTACTTC

V gene: TRBV4-2
J gene: TRBJ2-1
D gene: TRBD2
clone size: few
CDR3 protein: CASSPTPSGRFNEQFF
CDR3 DNA: TGTGCCAGCAGCCCAACTCCTAGCGGGAGGTTCAATGAGCAGTTCTTC

V gene: TRBV7-9
J gene: TRBJ2-7
D gene: -
clone size: -
CDR3 protein: CASSARLAYEQYF
CDR3 DNA: TGTGCCAGCAGCGCCAGACTAGCCTACGAGCAGTACTTC

V gene: TRBV18
J gene: TRBJ2-7
D gene: -
clone size: -
CDR3 protein: CASSPSSWTYEQYF
CDR3 DNA: TGTGCCAGCTCACCCAGCTCCTGGACGTACGAGCAGTACTTC

V gene: TRBV7-9
J gene: TRBJ1-1
D gene: -
clone size: many
CDR3 protein: CASSPRQGRDTEAFF
CDR3 DNA: TGTGCCAGCAGCCCCAGGCAGGGTAGGGACACTGAAGCTTTCTTT

V gene: TRBV3-1
J gene: TRBJ1-1
D gene: -
clone size: -
CDR3 protein: CASSRTQGSEAFF
CDR3 DNA: TGTGCCAGCAGCCGAACACAGGGTTCCGAAGCTTTCTTT

V gene: TRBV19
J gene: TRBJ2-2
D gene: -
clone size: -
CDR3 protein: CASSMSLSGELFF
CDR3 DNA: TGTGCCAGTAGTATGAGTCTCTCCGGGGAGCTGTTTTTT

V gene: TRBV7-9
J gene: TRBJ2-3
D gene: -
clone size: few
CDR3 protein: CASSLGGITQYF
CDR3 DNA: TGTGCCAGCAGCTTAGGGGGGATTACGCAGTATTTT

V gene: TRBV30
J gene: TRBJ2-3
D gene: -
clone size: few
CDR3 protein: CAWSVFGTSSTDTQYF
CDR3 DNA: TGTGCCTGGAGTGTATTTGGGACATCAAGCACAGATACGCAGTATTTT

V gene: TRBV18
J gene: TRBJ1-1
D gene: TRBD1
clone size: -
CDR3 protein: CASSTGTGALLQAFF
CDR3 DNA: TGTGCCAGCTCAACCGGGACAGGGGCGCTCTTGCAAGCTTTCTTT

V gene: TRBV6-1
J gene: TRBJ2-2
D gene: TRBD1
clone size: -
CDR3 protein: CASTVTTGQVGELFF
CDR3 DNA: TGTGCCAGCACCGTCACGACAGGGCAAGTCGGGGAGCTGTTTTTT

V gene: TRBV20-1
J gene: TRBJ1-5
D gene: TRBD1
clone size: -
CDR3 protein: CSARRQGTQPQHF
CDR3 DNA: TGCAGTGCTCGTAGACAGGGAACTCAGCCCCAGCATTTT

V gene: TRBV10-2
J gene: TRBJ2-5
D gene: TRBD1
clone size: many
CDR3 protein: CASSEQGKETQYF
CDR3 DNA: TGCGCCAGCAGTGAACAGGGGAAAGAGACCCAGTACTTC

V gene: TRBV4-1
J gene: TRBJ2-1
D gene: -
clone size: few
CDR3 protein: CASSQDLGAPNEQFF
CDR3 DNA: TGCGCCAGCAGCCAAGATCTCGGGGCCCCTAATGAGCAGTTCTTC

V gene: TRBV28
J gene: TRBJ2-1
D gene: TRBD2
clone size: few
CDR3 protein: CASSPPPGTSGRNEQFF
CDR3 DNA: TGTGCCAGCAGTCCCCCCCCTGGGACTAGCGGGAGGAATGAGCAGTTCTTC

V gene: TRBV18
J gene: TRBJ1-2
D gene: -
clone size: -
CDR3 protein: CASSPGPMGGYTF
CDR3 DNA: TGTGCCAGCTCACCGGGTCCGATGGGAGGCTACACCTTC

V gene: TRBV29-1
J gene: TRBJ2-1
D gene: TRBD2
clone size: many
CDR3 protein: CSVASSGRSEQFF
CDR3 DNA: TGCAGCGTTGCGTCTAGCGGGAGAAGTGAGCAGTTCTTC

V gene: TRBV10-3
J gene: TRBJ2-5
D gene: -
clone size: many
CDR3 protein: CAISDVSFQETQYF
CDR3 DNA: TGTGCCATCAGTGATGTCAGCTTCCAAGAGACCCAGTACTTC

V gene: TRBV7-2
J gene: TRBJ2-5
D gene: TRBD2
clone size: -
CDR3 protein: CAIRDSGETQYF
CDR3 DNA: TGTGCCATCAGAGATAGCGGGGAGACCCAGTACTTC

V gene: TRBV18
J gene: TRBJ2-7
D gene: -
clone size: -
CDR3 protein: CASSPGGPYEQYF
CDR3 DNA: TGTGCCAGCTCACCGGGAGGACCCTACGAGCAGTACTTC

V gene: TRBV12-3/TRBV12-4
J gene: TRBJ2-5
D gene: -
clone size: -
CDR3 protein: CASKAASRETQYF
CDR3 DNA: TGTGCCAGCAAGGCGGCCTCTCGAGAGACCCAGTACTTC

V gene: TRBV15
J gene: TRBJ2-7
D gene: -
clone size: -
CDR3 protein: CATSPQGYEQYF
CDR3 DNA: TGTGCCACCAGCCCTCAGGGCTACGAGCAGTACTTC

V gene: TRBV28
J gene: TRBJ2-3
D gene: -
clone size: many
CDR3 protein: CASSFGRRPTGSTDTQYF
CDR3 DNA: TGTGCCAGCAGTTTCGGCAGGAGGCCGACTGGGAGCACAGATACGCAGTATTTT

V gene: TRBV3-1
J gene: TRBJ1-1
D gene: -
clone size: many
CDR3 protein: CASSQGGATFAEAFF
CDR3 DNA: TGTGCCAGCAGCCAAGGGGGGGCTACGTTCGCTGAAGCTTTCTTT

V gene: TRBV18
J gene: TRBJ1-1
D gene: TRBD1
clone size: -
CDR3 protein: CASSPPTGAGTEAFF
CDR3 DNA: TGTGCCAGCTCACCACCGACAGGGGCTGGCACTGAAGCTTTCTTT

V gene: TRBV4-3
J gene: TRBJ1-2
D gene: -
clone size: -
CDR3 protein: CASSQEASSGYGYTF
CDR3 DNA: TGCGCCAGCAGCCAAGAAGCCTCCTCGGGCTATGGCTACACCTTC

V gene: TRBV5-6
J gene: TRBJ2-3
D gene: TRBD2
clone size: -
CDR3 protein: CASSRRTSGKRTDTQYF
CDR3 DNA: TGTGCCAGCAGCCGTCGGACTAGCGGGAAGAGGACAGATACGCAGTATTTT

V gene: TRBV3-1
J gene: TRBJ2-2
D gene: TRBD1
clone size: few
CDR3 protein: CASSQVGGNGELFF
CDR3 DNA: TGTGCCAGCAGCCAAGTAGGGGGCAACGGGGAGCTGTTTTTT

V gene: TRBV5-1
J gene: TRBJ2-2
D gene: TRBD1
clone size: -
CDR3 protein: CASSLDRGPTGELFF
CDR3 DNA: TGCGCCAGCAGCTTGGACAGGGGCCCCACCGGGGAGCTGTTTTTT

V gene: TRBV20-1
J gene: TRBJ2-1
D gene: -
clone size: many
CDR3 protein: CSARDVYGETYNEQFF
CDR3 DNA: TGCAGTGCTAGAGATGTTTACGGAGAAACTTACAATGAGCAGTTCTTC

V gene: TRBV6-1
J gene: TRBJ2-1
D gene: TRBD2
clone size: -
CDR3 protein: CANKLAGEFHEQFF
CDR3 DNA: TGTGCCAACAAACTAGCGGGAGAATTCCATGAGCAGTTCTTC

V gene: TRBV6-5
J gene: TRBJ2-3
D gene: -
clone size: -
CDR3 protein: CASSYSERIFSTDTQYF
CDR3 DNA: TGTGCCAGCAGTTACTCCGAGCGGATATTTAGCACAGATACGCAGTATTTT

V gene: TRBV2
J gene: TRBJ1-2
D gene: -
clone size: -
CDR3 protein: CASSEVRRANGYTF
CDR3 DNA: TGTGCCAGCAGTGAGGTCCGCAGGGCCAACGGCTACACCTTC

V gene: TRBV7-2
J gene: TRBJ2-7
D gene: -
clone size: few
CDR3 protein: CASSAPQGGYSYEQYF
CDR3 DNA: TGTGCCAGCAGCGCGCCACAGGGGGGGTACTCCTACGAGCAGTACTTC

V gene: TRBV12-3/TRBV12-4
J gene: TRBJ1-2
D gene: TRBD1
clone size: many
CDR3 protein: CASRPEGDSYGYTF
CDR3 DNA: TGTGCCAGTCGCCCTGAAGGGGACAGCTATGGCTACACCTTC

V gene: TRBV9
J gene: TRBJ2-1
D gene: TRBD2
clone size: few
CDR3 protein: CASSTAGDWDNEQFF
CDR3 DNA: TGTGCCAGCAGCACAGCGGGAGACTGGGACAATGAGCAGTTCTTC

V gene: TRBV24-1
J gene: TRBJ2-3
D gene: TRBD1
clone size: many
CDR3 protein: CATSDGDSTSTDTQYF
CDR3 DNA: TGTGCCACCAGTGACGGGGACAGCACTAGCACAGATACGCAGTATTTT

V gene: TRBV5-1
J gene: TRBJ1-2
D gene: TRBD1
clone size: -
CDR3 protein: CASTLGQGGGYTF
CDR3 DNA: TGCGCCAGCACCCTAGGACAGGGCGGTGGCTACACCTTC

V gene: TRBV27
J gene: TRBJ2-5
D gene: -
clone size: few
CDR3 protein: CASGRFLETQYF
CDR3 DNA: TGTGCCAGCGGTCGATTTTTAGAGACCCAGTACTTC

V gene: TRBV11-2
J gene: TRBJ1-4
D gene: -
clone size: few
CDR3 protein: CASSLRPTGAFREKLFF
CDR3 DNA: TGTGCCAGCAGCTTAAGGCCTACCGGGGCATTTCGTGAAAAACTGTTTTTT

V gene: TRBV9
J gene: TRBJ2-1
D gene: TRBD2
clone size: -
CDR3 protein: CASTSRASGEQFF
CDR3 DNA: TGTGCCAGCACCTCAAGGGCTAGCGGTGAGCAGTTCTTC

V gene: TRBV29-1
J gene: TRBJ1-2
D gene: -
clone size: few
CDR3 protein: CSVYITGGEYGYTF
CDR3 DNA: TGCAGCGTCTATATCACCGGGGGCGAGTATGGCTACACCTTC

V gene: TRBV4-3
J gene: TRBJ2-7
D gene: TRBD2
clone size: -
CDR3 protein: CASSQDLLAGAEQYF
CDR3 DNA: TGCGCCAGCAGCCAAGATTTGCTAGCGGGAGCCGAGCAGTACTTC

V gene: TRBV11-1
J gene: TRBJ1-4
D gene: -
clone size: -
CDR3 protein: CASSALRAPQRGFNEKLFF
CDR3 DNA: TGTGCCAGCAGCGCCCTCCGGGCACCTCAGCGGGGCTTTAATGAAAAACTGTTTTTT

V gene: TRBV4-2
J gene: TRBJ2-3
D gene: TRBD2
clone size: once
CDR3 protein: CASSQDVPGGDSDTQYF
CDR3 DNA: TGTGCCAGCAGCCAAGACGTCCCGGGAGGTGATTCAGATACGCAGTATTTT

V gene: TRBV6-1
J gene: TRBJ1-4
D gene: -
clone size: -
CDR3 protein: CASRRTFTHTNEKLFF
CDR3 DNA: TGTGCCAGCAGACGGACCTTCACACACACTAATGAAAAACTGTTTTTT

V gene: TRBV13
J gene: TRBJ2-7
D gene: TRBD1
clone size: -
CDR3 protein: CASSLTGGTGDEQYF
CDR3 DNA: TGTGCCAGCAGCTTAACAGGGGGTACGGGTGACGAGCAGTACTTC

V gene: TRBV5-1
J gene: TRBJ2-1
D gene: TRBD2
clone size: many
CDR3 protein: CASSFASGAYNEQFF
CDR3 DNA: TGCGCCAGCAGCTTTGCTAGCGGAGCCTACAATGAGCAGTTCTTC

V gene: TRBV20-1
J gene: TRBJ2-3
D gene: TRBD2
clone size: many
CDR3 protein: CSASSGTSGRGDTQYF
CDR3 DNA: TGCAGTGCTAGTTCTGGGACTAGCGGGAGAGGAGATACGCAGTATTTT

V gene: TRBV11-1
J gene: TRBJ2-2
D gene: TRBD2
clone size: -
CDR3 protein: CASSASGKPGLAVTGELFF
CDR3 DNA: TGTGCCAGCAGCGCGTCAGGGAAACCGGGACTAGCGGTCACAGGGGAGCTGTTTTTT

V gene: TRBV5-5
J gene: TRBJ2-3
D gene: -
clone size: -
CDR3 protein: CASSLDPIDTQYF
CDR3 DNA: TGTGCCAGCAGTTTGGATCCCATAGATACGCAGTATTTT

V gene: TRBV10-3
J gene: TRBJ2-7
D gene: TRBD2
clone size: -
CDR3 protein: CAISTSGRQNEQYF
CDR3 DNA: TGTGCCATTTCGACTAGCGGGAGGCAAAACGAGCAGTACTTC

V gene: TRBV5-5
J gene: TRBJ1-1
D gene: -
clone size: few
CDR3 protein: CASRLTGRTEAFF
CDR3 DNA: TGTGCCAGCAGGTTAACAGGGAGGACTGAAGCTTTCTTT